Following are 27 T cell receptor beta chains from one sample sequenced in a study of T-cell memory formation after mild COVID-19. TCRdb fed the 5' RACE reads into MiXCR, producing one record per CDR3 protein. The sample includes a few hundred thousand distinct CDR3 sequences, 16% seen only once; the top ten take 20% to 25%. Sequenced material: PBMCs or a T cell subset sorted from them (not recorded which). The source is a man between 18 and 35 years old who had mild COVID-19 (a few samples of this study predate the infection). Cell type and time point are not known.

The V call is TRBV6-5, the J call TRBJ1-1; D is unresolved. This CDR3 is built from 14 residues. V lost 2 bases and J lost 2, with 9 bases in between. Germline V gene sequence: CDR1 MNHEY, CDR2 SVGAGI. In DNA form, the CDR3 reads TGTGCCAGCAGTTACAGGTCTCAAAACACTGAAGCTTTCTTT. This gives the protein CASSYRSQNTEAFF.

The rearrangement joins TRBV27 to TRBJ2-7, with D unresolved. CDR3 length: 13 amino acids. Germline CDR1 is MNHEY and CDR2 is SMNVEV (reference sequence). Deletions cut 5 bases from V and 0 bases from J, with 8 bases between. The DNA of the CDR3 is TGTGCCAGCAGTCCGTCGAGCTCCTACGAGCAGTACGTC. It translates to CASSPSSSYEQYV.

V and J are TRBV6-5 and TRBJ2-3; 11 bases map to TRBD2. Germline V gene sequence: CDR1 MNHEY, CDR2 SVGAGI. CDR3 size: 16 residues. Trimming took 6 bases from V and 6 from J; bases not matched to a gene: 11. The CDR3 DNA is TGTGCCAGCAGACACAATAGCGGGGGGGCCTCTGATACGCAGTATTTT. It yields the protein CASRHNSGGASDTQYF.

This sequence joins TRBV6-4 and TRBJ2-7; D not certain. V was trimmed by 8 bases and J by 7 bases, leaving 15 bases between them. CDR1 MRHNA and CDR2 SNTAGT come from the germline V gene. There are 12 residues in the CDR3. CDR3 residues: CASDGRLKEQYV. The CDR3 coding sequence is TGTGCCAGCGACGGACGCCTTAAGGAGCAGTACGTC.

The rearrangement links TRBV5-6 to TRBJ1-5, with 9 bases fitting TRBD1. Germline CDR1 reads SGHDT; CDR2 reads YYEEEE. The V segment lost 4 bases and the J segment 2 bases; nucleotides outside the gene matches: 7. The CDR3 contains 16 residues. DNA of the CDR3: TGTGCCAGCAGCCGGGGACAGGGAAGAGGCAATCAGCCCCAGCATTTT. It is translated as CASSRGQGRGNQPQHF.

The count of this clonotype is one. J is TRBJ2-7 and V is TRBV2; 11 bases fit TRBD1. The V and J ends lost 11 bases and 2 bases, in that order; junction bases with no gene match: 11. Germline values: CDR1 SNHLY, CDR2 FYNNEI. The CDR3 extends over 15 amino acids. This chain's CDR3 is CAWHPGQGGAYEQYF. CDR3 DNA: TGTGCCTGGCACCCGGGACAGGGGGGTGCCTACGAGCAGTACTTC.

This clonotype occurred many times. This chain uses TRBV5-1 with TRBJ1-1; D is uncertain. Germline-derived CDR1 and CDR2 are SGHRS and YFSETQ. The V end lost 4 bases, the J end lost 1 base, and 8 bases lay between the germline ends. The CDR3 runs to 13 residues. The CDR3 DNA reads TGCGCCAGCAGCGGGGTCTCGAACACTGAAGCTTTCTTT. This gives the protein CASSGVSNTEAFF.

CDR3 DNA: TGTGCCAGCACCACCCTCGGCGCAGATACGCAGTATTTT. This codes for CASTTLGADTQYF. This rearrangement joins TRBV27 to TRBJ2-3; D remains ambiguous. V lost 7 bases to trimming and J lost 4 bases, with 12 bases between them. Germline-derived CDR1 and CDR2 are MNHEY and SMNVEV (reference sequence). The CDR3 is 13 amino acids.

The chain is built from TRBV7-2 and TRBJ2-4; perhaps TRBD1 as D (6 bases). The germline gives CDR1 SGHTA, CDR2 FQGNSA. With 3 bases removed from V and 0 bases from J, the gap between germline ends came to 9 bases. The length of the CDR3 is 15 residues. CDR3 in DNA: TGTGCCAGCAGCTTGGACAGACTAGCCAAAAACATTCAGTACTTC. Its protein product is CASSLDRLAKNIQYF.

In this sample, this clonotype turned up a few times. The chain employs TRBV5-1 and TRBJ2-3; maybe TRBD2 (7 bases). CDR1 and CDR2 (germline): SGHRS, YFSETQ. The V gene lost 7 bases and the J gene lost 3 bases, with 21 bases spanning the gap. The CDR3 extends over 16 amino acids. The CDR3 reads CASQRGGALGTDTQYF. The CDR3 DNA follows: TGCGCCAGCCAGCGAGGGGGGGCATTAGGAACAGATACGCAGTATTTT.

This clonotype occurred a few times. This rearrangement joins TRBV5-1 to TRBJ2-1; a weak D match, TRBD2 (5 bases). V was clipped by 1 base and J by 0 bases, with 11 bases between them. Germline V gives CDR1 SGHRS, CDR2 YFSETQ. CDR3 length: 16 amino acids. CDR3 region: CASSLPRLSSYNEQFF. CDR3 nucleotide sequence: TGCGCCAGCAGCTTGCCCAGACTAAGCTCCTACAATGAGCAGTTCTTC. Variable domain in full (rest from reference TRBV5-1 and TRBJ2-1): KAGVTQTPRYLIKTRGQQVTLSCSPISGHRSVSWYQQTPGQGLQFLFEYFSETQRNKGNFPGRFSGRQFSNSRSEMNVSTLELGDSALYLCASSLPRLSSYNEQFFGPGTRLTVL.

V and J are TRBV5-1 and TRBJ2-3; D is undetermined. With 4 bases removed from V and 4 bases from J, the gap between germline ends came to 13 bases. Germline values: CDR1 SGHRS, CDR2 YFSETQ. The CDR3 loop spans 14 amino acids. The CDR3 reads CASSQLMVADTQYF. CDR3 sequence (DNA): TGCGCCAGCAGCCAACTTATGGTCGCAGATACGCAGTATTTT.

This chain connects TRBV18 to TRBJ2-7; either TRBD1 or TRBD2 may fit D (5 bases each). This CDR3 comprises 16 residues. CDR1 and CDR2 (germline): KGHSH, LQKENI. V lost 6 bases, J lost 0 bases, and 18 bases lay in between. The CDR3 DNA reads TGTGCCAGCTCCCCCTTGGCAGGGAGAAGCTCCTACGAGCAGTACTTC. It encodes CASSPLAGRSSYEQYF.

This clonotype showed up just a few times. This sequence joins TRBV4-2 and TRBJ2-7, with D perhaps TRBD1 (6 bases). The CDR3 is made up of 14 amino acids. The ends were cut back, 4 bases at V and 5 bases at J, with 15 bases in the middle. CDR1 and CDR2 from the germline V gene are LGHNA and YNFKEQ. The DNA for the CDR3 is TGTGCCAGCAGCCCCGGGTCGCAGGGGCACGAGCAGTACTTC. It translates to CASSPGSQGHEQYF.

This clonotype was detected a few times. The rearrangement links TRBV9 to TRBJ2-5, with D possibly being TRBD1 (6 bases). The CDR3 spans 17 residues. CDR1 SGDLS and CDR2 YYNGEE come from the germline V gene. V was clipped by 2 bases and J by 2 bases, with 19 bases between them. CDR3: CASSVDRHGTRQETQYF. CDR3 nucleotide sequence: TGTGCCAGCAGCGTCGACAGGCATGGGACCCGACAAGAGACCCAGTACTTC.

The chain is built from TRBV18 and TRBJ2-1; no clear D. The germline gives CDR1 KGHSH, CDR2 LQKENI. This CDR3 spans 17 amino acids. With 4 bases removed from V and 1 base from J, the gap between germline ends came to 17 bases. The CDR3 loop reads CASSLAPGSSSYNEQFF. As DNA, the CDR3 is TGTGCCAGCTCACTTGCACCGGGCTCCAGTTCCTACAATGAGCAGTTCTTC.

Here the CDR3 reads CASSSRQGLEQYF. The CDR3 DNA sequence: TGTGCCAGCAGCTCCCGACAGGGGCTCGAGCAGTACTTC. V gene TRBV7-2 combines with J gene TRBJ2-7, with 8 bases matching TRBD1. Germline CDR1 reads SGHTA; CDR2 reads FQGNSA. The V and J ends lost 4 bases and 6 bases, in that order; junction bases with no gene match: 5. The CDR3 has 13 amino acids.

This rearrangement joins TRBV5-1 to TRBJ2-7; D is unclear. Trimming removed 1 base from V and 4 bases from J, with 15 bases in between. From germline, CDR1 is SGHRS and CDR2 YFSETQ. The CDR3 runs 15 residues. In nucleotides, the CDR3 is TGCGCCAGCAGCTTGCCAGGTACGGGCTTATACGAGCAGTACTTC. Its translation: CASSLPGTGLYEQYF. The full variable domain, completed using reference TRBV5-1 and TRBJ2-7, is KAGVTQTPRYLIKTRGQQVTLSCSPISGHRSVSWYQQTPGQGLQFLFEYFSETQRNKGNFPGRFSGRQFSNSRSEMNVSTLELGDSALYLCASSLPGTGLYEQYFGPGTRLTVT.

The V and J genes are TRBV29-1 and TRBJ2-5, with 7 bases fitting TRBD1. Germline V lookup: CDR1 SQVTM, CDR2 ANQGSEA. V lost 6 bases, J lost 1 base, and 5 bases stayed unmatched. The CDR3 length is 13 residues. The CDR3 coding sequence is TGCAGCGTAGAAAGGGACAGCCAAGAGACCCAGTACTTC. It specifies CSVERDSQETQYF.

CDR3 in DNA: TGCGCCAGCAGCCAAGATAGGTTTGGCGGGGGGCTAGAGCAGTACTTC. Its protein is CASSQDRFGGGLEQYF. The chain carries TRBV4-3 and TRBJ2-7, with 8 bases fitting TRBD2. V lost 0 bases, J lost 7 bases, and 11 bases stayed unmatched. CDR3 size: 16 residues. Germline V lookup: CDR1 LGHNA, CDR2 YSLEER.

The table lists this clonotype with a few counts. The CDR3 nucleotides read TGCGCCAGCAGTTCAGCTTGGGGAAGCAATCAGCCCCAGCATTTT. Its protein product is CASSSAWGSNQPQHF. The genes are TRBV10-2 and TRBJ1-5; the D is unclear. Trimming cost V 5 bases and J 1 base, with 12 bases left between them. The CDR3 has 15 amino acids. Germline V gene data show CDR1 as WSHSY and CDR2 as SAAADI.

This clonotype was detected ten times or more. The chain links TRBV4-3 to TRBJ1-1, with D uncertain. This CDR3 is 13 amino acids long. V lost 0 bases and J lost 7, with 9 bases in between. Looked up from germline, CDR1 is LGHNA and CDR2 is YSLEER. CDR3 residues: CASSQEHWGEAFF. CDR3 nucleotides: TGCGCCAGCAGCCAAGAACATTGGGGTGAAGCTTTCTTT.

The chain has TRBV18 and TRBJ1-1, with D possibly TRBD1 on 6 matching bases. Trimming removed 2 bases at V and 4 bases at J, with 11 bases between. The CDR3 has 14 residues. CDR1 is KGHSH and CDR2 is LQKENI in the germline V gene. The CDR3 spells CASSPGGPGTEAFF. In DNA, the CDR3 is TGTGCCAGCTCACCAGGGGGGCCAGGCACTGAAGCTTTCTTT.

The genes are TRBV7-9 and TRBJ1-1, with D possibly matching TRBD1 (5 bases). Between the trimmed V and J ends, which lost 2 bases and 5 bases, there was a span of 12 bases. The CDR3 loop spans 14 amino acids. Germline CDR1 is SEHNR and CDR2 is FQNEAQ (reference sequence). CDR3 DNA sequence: TGTGCCAGCAGCTTAAGACAGCTTACTACTGAAGCTTTCTTT. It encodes CASSLRQLTTEAFF.

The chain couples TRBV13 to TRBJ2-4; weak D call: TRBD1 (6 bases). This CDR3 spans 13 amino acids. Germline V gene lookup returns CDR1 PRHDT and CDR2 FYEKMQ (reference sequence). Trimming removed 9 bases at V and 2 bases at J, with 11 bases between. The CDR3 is CASSGESKNIQYF. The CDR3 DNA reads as TGTGCCAGTTCAGGGGAATCCAAAAACATTCAGTACTTC.

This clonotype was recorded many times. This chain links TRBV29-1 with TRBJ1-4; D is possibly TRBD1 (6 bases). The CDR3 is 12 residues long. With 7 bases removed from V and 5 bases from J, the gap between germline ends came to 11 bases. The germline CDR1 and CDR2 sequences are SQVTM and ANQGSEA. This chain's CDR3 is CSGWTANEKLFF. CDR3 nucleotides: TGCAGCGGTTGGACAGCGAATGAAAAACTGTTTTTT. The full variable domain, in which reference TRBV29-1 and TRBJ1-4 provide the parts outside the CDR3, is SAVISQKPSRDICQRGTSLTIQCQVDSQVTMMFWYRQQPGQSLTLIATANQGSEATYESGFVIDKFPISRPNLTFSTLTVSNMSPEDSSIYLCSGWTANEKLFFGSGTQLSVL.

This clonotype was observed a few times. In nucleotides, the CDR3 is TGCAGCGGGGGGGTCGACTATGGCTACACCTTC. Translated: CSGGVDYGYTF. V and J are TRBV29-1 and TRBJ1-2; D is perhaps TRBD1 (5 bases). Germline loops: CDR1 SQVTM, CDR2 ANQGSEA. Trimming shortened V by 7 bases and J by 3 bases, and 9 bases separated the two germline ends. CDR3 length: 11 amino acids.